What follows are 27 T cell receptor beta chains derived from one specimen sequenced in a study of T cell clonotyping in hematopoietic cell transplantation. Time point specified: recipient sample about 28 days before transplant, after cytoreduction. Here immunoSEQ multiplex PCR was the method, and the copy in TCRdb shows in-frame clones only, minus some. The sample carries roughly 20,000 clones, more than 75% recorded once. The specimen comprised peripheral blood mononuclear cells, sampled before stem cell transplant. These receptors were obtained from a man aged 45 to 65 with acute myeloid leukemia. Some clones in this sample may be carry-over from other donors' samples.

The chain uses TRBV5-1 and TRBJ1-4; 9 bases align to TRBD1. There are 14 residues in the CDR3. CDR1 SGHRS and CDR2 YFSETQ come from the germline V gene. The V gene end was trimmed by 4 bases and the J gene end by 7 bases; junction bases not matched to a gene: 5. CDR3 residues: CASSRGQGGEKLFF. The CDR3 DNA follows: TGCGCCAGCAGCAGGGGACAGGGAGGTGAAAAACTGTTTTTT. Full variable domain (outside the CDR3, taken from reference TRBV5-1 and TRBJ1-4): KAGVTQTPRYLIKTRGQQVTLSCSPISGHRSVSWYQQTPGQGLQFLFEYFSETQRNKGNFPGRFSGRQFSNSRSEMNVSTLELGDSALYLCASSRGQGGEKLFFGSGTQLSVL.

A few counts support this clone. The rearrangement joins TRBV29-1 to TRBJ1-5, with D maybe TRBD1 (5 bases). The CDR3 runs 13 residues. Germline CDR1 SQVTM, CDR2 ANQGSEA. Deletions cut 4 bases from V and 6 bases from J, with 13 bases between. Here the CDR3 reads CSVVLGGGQPQHF. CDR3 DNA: TGCAGCGTTGTTCTGGGTGGGGGTCAGCCCCAGCATTTT.

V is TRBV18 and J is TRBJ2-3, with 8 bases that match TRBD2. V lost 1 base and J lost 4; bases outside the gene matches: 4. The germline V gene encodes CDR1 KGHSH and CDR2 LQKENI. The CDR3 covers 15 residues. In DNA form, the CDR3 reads TGTGCCAGCTCACCACAGGATAGCGGGGCAGATACGCAGTATTTT. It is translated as CASSPQDSGADTQYF.

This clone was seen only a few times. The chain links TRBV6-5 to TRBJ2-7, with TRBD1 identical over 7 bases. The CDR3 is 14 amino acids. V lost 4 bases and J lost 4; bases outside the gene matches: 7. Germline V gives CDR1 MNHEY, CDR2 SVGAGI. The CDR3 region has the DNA TGTGCCAGCAGTTCCCCGGGACAGCGGTACGAGCAGTACTTC. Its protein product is CASSSPGQRYEQYF.

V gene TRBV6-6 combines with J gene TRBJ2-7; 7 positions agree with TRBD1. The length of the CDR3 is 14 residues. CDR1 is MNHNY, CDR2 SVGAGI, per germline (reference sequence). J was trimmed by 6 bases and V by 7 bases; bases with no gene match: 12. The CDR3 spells CASNHQDRYTEQYF. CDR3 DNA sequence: TGTGCCAGCAATCACCAGGACAGGTATACCGAGCAGTACTTC.

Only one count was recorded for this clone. The CDR3 DNA reads TGTGCCAGTAGTTCAATAGACAGGGTGAGGACACTAAATCAGCCCCAGCATTTT. It yields the protein CASSSIDRVRTLNQPQHF. The V call is TRBV19, the J call TRBJ1-5; TRBD1 agrees at 7 bases. V shed 5 bases and J 4 bases; nucleotides not matched to a gene: 17. Looked up from germline, CDR1 is LNHDA and CDR2 is SQIVND (reference sequence). The CDR3 covers 18 residues.

CDR3 protein: CARRAVTLPSTNEKLFF. CDR3 in DNA: TGTGCCAGGCGTGCAGTGACTCTCCCTTCAACTAATGAAAAACTGTTTTTT. The chain recombines TRBV21-1 with TRBJ1-4. TRBV21-1 is termed a pseudogene. The CDR3 is 17 amino acids.

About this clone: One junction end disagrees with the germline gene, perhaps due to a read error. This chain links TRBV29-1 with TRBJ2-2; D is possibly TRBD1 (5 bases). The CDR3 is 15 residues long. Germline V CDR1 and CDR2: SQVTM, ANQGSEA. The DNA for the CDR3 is TGCAGCGTAGAAGGGGTTTGGGGTGACACCGGGGAGCTGTTTTTT. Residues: CSVEGVWGDTGELFF.

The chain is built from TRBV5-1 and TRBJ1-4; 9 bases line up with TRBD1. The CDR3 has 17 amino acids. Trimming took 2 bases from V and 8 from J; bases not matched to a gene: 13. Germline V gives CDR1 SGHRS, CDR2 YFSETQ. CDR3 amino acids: CASSFAGTGRTREKLFF. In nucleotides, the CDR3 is TGCGCCAGCAGCTTCGCCGGGACAGGGCGCACTAGGGAAAAACTGTTTTTT.

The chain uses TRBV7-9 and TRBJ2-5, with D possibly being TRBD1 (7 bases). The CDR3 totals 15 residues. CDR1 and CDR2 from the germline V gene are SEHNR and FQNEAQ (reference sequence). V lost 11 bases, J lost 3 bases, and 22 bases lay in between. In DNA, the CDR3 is TGTGCCGAGCGGGCGGGACAGTTGGATAAAGAGACCCAGTACTTC. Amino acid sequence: CAERAGQLDKETQYF.

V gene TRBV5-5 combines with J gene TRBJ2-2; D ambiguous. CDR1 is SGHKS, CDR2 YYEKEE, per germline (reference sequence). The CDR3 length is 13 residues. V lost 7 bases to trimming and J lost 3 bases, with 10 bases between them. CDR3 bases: TGTGCCAGCGCCCGACCCTACACCGGGGAGCTGTTTTTT. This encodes CASARPYTGELFF.

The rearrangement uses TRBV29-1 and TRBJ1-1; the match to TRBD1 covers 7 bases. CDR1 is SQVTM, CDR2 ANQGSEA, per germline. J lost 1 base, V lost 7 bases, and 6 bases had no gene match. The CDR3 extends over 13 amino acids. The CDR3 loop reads CSAPGGKNTEAFF. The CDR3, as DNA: TGCAGCGCCCCAGGGGGAAAGAACACTGAAGCTTTCTTT. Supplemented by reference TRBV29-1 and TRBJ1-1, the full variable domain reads SAVISQKPSRDICQRGTSLTIQCQVDSQVTMMFWYRQQPGQSLTLIATANQGSEATYESGFVIDKFPISRPNLTFSTLTVSNMSPEDSSIYLCSAPGGKNTEAFFGQGTRLTVV.

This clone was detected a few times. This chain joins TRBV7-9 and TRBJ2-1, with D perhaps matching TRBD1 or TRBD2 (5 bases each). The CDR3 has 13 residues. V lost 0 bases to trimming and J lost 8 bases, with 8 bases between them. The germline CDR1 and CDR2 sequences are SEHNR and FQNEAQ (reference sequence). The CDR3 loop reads CASSLAGTDEQFF. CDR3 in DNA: TGTGCCAGCAGCTTAGCAGGGACGGATGAGCAGTTCTTC. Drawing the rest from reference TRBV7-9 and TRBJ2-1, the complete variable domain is DTGVSQNPRHKITKRGQNVTFRCDPISEHNRLYWYRQTLGQGPEFLTYFQNEAQLEKSRLLSDRFSAERPKGSFSTLEIQRTEQGDSAMYLCASSLAGTDEQFFGPGTRLTVL.

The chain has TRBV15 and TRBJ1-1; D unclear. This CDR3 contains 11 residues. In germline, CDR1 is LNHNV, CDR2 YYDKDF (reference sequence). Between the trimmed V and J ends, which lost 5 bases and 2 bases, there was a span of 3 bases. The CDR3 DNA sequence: TGTGCCACCAGCCTAAACACTGAAGCTTTCTTT. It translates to CATSLNTEAFF.

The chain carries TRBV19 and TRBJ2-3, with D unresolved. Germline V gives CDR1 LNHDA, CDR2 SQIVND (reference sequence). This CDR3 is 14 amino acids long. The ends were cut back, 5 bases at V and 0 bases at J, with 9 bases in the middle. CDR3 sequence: CASSWKFSTDTQYF. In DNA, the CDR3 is TGTGCCAGTAGTTGGAAATTTAGCACAGATACGCAGTATTTT.

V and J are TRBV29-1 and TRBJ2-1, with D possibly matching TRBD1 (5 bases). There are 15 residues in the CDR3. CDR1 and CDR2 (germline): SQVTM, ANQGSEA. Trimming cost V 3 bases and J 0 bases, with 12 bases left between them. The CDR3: CSVEAQGRSYNEQFF. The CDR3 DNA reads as TGCAGCGTTGAGGCTCAGGGCCGCTCCTACAATGAGCAGTTCTTC.

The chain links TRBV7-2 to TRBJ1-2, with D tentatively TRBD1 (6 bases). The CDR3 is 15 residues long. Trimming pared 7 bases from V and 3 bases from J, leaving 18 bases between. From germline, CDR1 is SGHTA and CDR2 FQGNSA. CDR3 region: CASTQGLFGDYGYTF. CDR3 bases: TGTGCCAGCACCCAGGGGCTCTTCGGGGACTATGGCTACACCTTC. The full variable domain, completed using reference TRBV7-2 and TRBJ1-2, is GAGVSQSPSNKVTEKGKDVELRCDPISGHTALYWYRQSLGQGLEFLIYFQGNSAPDKSGLPSDRFSAERTGGSVSTLTIQRTQQEDSAVYLCASTQGLFGDYGYTFGSGTRLTVV.

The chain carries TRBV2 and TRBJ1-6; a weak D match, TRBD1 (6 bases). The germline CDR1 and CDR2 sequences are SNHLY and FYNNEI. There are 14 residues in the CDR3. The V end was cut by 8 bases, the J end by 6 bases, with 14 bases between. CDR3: CASLRGGSNSPLHF. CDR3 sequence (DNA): TGTGCCAGCTTAAGGGGGGGGTCTAATTCACCCCTCCACTTT.

DNA for the CDR3: TGTGCCAGCAGCTTCGGGACAGGGATTCAAGAGACCCAGTACTTC. It translates to CASSFGTGIQETQYF. The V and J genes are TRBV7-9 and TRBJ2-5, with 9 bases fitting TRBD1. The CDR3 is made up of 15 amino acids. In germline, CDR1 is SEHNR, CDR2 FQNEAQ (reference sequence). V was clipped by 3 bases and J by 2 bases; unmatched bases: 4.

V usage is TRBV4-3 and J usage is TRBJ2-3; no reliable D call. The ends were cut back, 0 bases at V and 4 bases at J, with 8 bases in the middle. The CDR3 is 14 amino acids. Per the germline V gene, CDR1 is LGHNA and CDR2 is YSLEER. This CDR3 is CASSQDVGSDTQYF. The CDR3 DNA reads TGCGCCAGCAGCCAAGATGTGGGTTCAGATACGCAGTATTTT.

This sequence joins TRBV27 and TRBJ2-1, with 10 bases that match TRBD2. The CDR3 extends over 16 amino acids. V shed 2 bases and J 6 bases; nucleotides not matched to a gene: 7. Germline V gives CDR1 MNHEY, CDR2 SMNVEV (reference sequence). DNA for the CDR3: TGTGCCAGCAGTTTAGCTTCAGGACTAGCGGTCAATGAGCAGTTCTTC. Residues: CASSLASGLAVNEQFF.

CDR3 residues: CSAKLAESSTDTQYF. DNA of the CDR3: TGCAGCGCAAAACTAGCGGAGTCTAGCACAGATACGCAGTATTTT. The chain is built from TRBV29-1 and TRBJ2-3; TRBD2 aligns across 8 bases. V dropped 7 bases and J dropped 0; count of bases not matched to a gene: 9. The CDR3 is made up of 15 amino acids. The germline CDR1 and CDR2 sequences are SQVTM and ANQGSEA.

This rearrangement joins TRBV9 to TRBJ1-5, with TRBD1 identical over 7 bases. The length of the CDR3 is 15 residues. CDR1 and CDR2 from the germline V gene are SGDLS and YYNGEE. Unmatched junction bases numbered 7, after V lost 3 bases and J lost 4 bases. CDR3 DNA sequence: TGTGCCAGCAGCGCCCAGGGGGGATTGAATCAGCCCCAGCATTTT. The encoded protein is CASSAQGGLNQPQHF.

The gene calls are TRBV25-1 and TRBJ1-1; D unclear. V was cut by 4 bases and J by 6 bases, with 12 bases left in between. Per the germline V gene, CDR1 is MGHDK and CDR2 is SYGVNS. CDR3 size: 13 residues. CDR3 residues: CASSAQPPAEAFF. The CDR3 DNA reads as TGTGCCAGCAGTGCCCAGCCTCCGGCTGAAGCTTTCTTT.

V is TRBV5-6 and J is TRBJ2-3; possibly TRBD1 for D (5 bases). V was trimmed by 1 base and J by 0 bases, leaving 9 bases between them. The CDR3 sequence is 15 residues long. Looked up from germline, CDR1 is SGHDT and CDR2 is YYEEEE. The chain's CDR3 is CASSLQGPSTDTQYF. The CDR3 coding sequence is TGTGCCAGCAGCTTGCAGGGTCCCAGCACAGATACGCAGTATTTT.

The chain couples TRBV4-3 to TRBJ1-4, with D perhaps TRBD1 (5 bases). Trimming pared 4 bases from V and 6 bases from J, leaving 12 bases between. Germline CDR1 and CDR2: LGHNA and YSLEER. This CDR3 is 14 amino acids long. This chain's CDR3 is CASSPGGGDEKLFF. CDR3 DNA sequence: TGCGCCAGCAGCCCGGGGGGGGGAGATGAAAAACTGTTTTTT.

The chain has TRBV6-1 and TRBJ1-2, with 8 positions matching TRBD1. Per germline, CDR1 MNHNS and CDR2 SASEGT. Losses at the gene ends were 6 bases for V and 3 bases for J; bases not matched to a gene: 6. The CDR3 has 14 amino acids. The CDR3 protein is CASRSQGADYGYTF. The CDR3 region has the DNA TGTGCCAGCAGATCTCAGGGGGCGGACTATGGCTACACCTTC.